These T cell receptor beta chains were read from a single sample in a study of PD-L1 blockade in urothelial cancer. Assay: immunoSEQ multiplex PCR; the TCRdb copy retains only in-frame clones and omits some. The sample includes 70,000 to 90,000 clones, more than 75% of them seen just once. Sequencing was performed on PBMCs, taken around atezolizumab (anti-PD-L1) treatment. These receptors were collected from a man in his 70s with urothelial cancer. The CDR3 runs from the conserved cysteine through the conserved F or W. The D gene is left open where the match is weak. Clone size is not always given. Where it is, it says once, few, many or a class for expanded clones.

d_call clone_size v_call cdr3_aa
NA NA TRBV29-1 CSAPGQGPYGYTF
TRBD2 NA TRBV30 CAWSVGLAVDTDTQYF
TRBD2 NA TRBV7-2 CASILGLAGPDTQYF
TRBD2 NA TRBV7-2 CASGRGTYEQYF
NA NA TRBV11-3 CASSSHPNTGELFF
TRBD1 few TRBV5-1 CASSQTGLDSGNTIYF
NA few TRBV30 CAWSAHTNTEAFF
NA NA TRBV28 CASSFPGTDEQFF
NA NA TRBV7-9 CASSTSGTTYEQYF
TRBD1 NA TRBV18 CASSLSPRGSSYNEQFF
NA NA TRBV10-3 CAIRAEGRPDTQYF
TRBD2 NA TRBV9 CASSASSGDYNEQFF
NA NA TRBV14 CASSQNLERNTEAFF
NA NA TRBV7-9 CASSIGTPYEQYF
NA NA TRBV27 CASSLLGGATDGTEAFF
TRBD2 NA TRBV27 CASTSTLKGGPETQYF
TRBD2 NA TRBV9 CASSVTTSGRSDTQYF
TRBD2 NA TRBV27 CASSFGREWYNEQFF
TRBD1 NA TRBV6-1 CASSSTNQGAYGYTF
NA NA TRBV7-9 CASSLDGVTEAFF
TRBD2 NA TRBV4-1 CASSQEPALAGGVGEQYF
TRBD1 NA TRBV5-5 CASSLGQGAQDTEAFF
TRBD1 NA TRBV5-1 CASSLALVGTGDDEQFF
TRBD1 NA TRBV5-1 CASSLASRDRNYGYTF
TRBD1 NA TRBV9 CASSVMTGTSGYTF
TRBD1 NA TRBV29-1 CSARQGANTGELFF
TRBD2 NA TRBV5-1 CASSLNSGGQETQYF
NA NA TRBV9 CASSVEDGYRGKYTDTQYF
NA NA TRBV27 CASSRTEGFYNEQFF
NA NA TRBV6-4 CASSYEASSTDTQYF
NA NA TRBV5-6 CASSLVASMNTEAFF